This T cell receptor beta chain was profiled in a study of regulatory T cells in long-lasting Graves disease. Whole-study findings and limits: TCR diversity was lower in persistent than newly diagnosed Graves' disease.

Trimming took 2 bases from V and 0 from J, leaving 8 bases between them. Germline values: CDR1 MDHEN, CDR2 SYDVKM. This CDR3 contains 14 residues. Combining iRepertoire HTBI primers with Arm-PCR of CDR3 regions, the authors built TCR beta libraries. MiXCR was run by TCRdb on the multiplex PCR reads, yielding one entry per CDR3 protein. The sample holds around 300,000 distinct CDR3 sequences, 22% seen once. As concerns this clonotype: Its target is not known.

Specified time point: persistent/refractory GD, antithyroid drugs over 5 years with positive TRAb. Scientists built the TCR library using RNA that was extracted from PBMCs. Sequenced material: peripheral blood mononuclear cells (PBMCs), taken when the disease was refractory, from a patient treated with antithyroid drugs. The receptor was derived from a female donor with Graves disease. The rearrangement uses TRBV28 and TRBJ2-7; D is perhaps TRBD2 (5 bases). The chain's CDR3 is CASSLIGVSYEQYF. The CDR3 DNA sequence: TGTGCCAGCAGTTTAATCGGGGTCTCCTACGAGCAGTACTTC. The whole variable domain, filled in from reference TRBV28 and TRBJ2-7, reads DVKVTQSSRYLVKRTGEKVFLECVQDMDHENMFWYRQDPGLGLRLIYFSYDVKMKEKGDIPEGYSVSREKKERFSLILESASTNQTSMYLCASSLIGVSYEQYFGPGTRLTVT.